The 29 T cell receptor beta chains reported below all come from one sample, sequenced in a study of blood T cell repertoires in COVID-19. The table came from immunoSEQ multiplex PCR; TCRdb's copy has only in-frame clones and leaves some out. The profile shows about 220,000 clones, approximately 78% of them singletons. Sequenced input: peripheral blood. The receptors come from a woman aged 65 to 85 with COVID-19, enrolled during active disease.

The chain carries TRBV18 and TRBJ1-5; unclear D gene. Looked up from germline, CDR1 is KGHSH and CDR2 is LQKENI. V dropped 4 bases and J dropped 5 bases, with 9 bases sitting between them. The CDR3 covers 13 residues. The CDR3 DNA reads TGTGCCAGCTCACGGGCCCGCGATCAGCCCCAGCATTTT. Translation gives CASSRARDQPQHF.

This clone was counted between two and nine times. The rearrangement joins TRBV11-3 to TRBJ2-1; D is possibly TRBD2 (7 bases). CDR1 and CDR2 from the germline V gene are SGHNT and YENEEA. Trimming left V 5 bases short and J 3 bases short, with 20 bases between. This CDR3 is built from 17 residues. The CDR3 DNA sequence: TGTGCCAGCAGCCCGACGAGGGGGGGCGGAAACTACAATGAGCAGTTCTTC. It translates to CASSPTRGGGNYNEQFF.

The CDR3 bases are TGTGCCAGCAGTGCCCCTACGTTTACCGGGGAGCTGTTTTTT. This encodes CASSAPTFTGELFF. The genes are TRBV2 and TRBJ2-2; D is unresolved. With 4 bases removed from V and 5 bases from J, the gap between germline ends came to 11 bases. Germline CDR1 reads SNHLY; CDR2 reads FYNNEI. The length of the CDR3 is 14 residues.

This clone was picked up one time. V and J are TRBV19 and TRBJ2-7; 11 positions match TRBD2. The CDR3 totals 15 residues. Losses at the gene ends were 6 bases for V and 6 bases for J; bases not matched to a gene: 10. Germline V gene data show CDR1 as LNHDA and CDR2 as SQIVND (reference sequence). CDR3 nucleotide sequence: TGTGCCAGTAGGACTAGCGGGAATAATTTTCGCGAGCAGTACTTC. Residues: CASRTSGNNFREQYF.

V gene TRBV2 combines with J gene TRBJ2-7; a weak D match, TRBD1 (6 bases). Germline V CDR1 and CDR2: SNHLY, FYNNEI. Trimming pared 6 bases from V and 2 bases from J, leaving 11 bases between. The CDR3 is 13 amino acids. The CDR3 here is CASRRDITYEQYF. CDR3 nucleotide sequence: TGTGCCAGCAGGAGGGACATAACCTACGAGCAGTACTTC.

This sequence joins TRBV4-3 and TRBJ2-3; D is unresolved. Germline-derived CDR1 and CDR2 are LGHNA and YSLEER. The V and J ends lost 2 bases and 5 bases respectively, with 14 bases between them. The CDR3 has 15 amino acids. The CDR3 region has the DNA TGCGCCAGCAGCCAACAAGCAGCCCGAGGAGATACGCAGTATTTT. Amino acid sequence: CASSQQAARGDTQYF.

V is TRBV10-3 and J is TRBJ2-1; 7 positions match TRBD2. This CDR3 has 15 amino acids. J was trimmed by 9 bases and V by 4 bases; bases with no gene match: 12. CDR1 is ENHRY, CDR2 SYGVKD, per germline. CDR3 in DNA: TGTGCCATCAGTGGTGCCAGCGGGATTTTTAGTGAGCAGTTCTTC. Amino acids: CAISGASGIFSEQFF.

The V gene is TRBV15, the J gene TRBJ2-7; 7 bases are shared with TRBD2. The CDR3 length is 15 residues. Germline V CDR1 and CDR2: LNHNV, YYDKDF (reference sequence). J was trimmed by 2 bases and V by 1 base; bases with no gene match: 5. The CDR3 protein is CATSRAAGRTYEQYF. The CDR3 DNA follows: TGTGCCACCAGCAGAGCGGCCGGGAGGACCTACGAGCAGTACTTC.

This chain connects TRBV4-3 to TRBJ1-1, with D unclear. Germline V gene data show CDR1 as LGHNA and CDR2 as YSLEER. The CDR3 loop spans 15 amino acids. V lost 0 bases and J lost 1, with 9 bases in between. Here the CDR3 DNA reads TGCGCCAGCAGCCAAGACTTTACGCGGAACACTGAAGCTTTCTTT. Translated, it gives CASSQDFTRNTEAFF.

The rearrangement joins TRBV11-2 to TRBJ2-1; 7 bases fit TRBD2. There are 16 residues in the CDR3. Germline CDR1 SGHAT, CDR2 FQNNGV. With 5 bases clipped from V and 4 bases from J, the junction kept 11 bases outside the gene matches. The chain's CDR3 is CASSPLPGRAYNEQFF. CDR3 bases: TGTGCCAGCAGCCCCCTGCCGGGGAGGGCTTACAATGAGCAGTTCTTC.

This clone was seen only a few times. The chain joins TRBV28 to TRBJ2-7; D not resolved. This CDR3 is 11 amino acids long. Germline V lookup: CDR1 MDHEN, CDR2 SYDVKM. The V and J ends lost 11 bases and 4 bases respectively, with 12 bases between them. As DNA, the CDR3 is TGTGCCTCCCACCAGGCGTACGAGCAGTACTTC. Translating gives CASHQAYEQYF.

The chain is built from TRBV7-2 and TRBJ1-1; perhaps TRBD1 as D (5 bases). The V and J ends lost 4 bases and 1 base respectively, with 13 bases between them. CDR3 size: 15 residues. Looked up from germline, CDR1 is SGHTA and CDR2 is FQGNSA. CDR3: CASSWRQTRNTEAFF. The CDR3 DNA sequence: TGTGCCAGCAGCTGGAGACAGACTAGGAACACTGAAGCTTTCTTT.

The rearrangement joins TRBV18 to TRBJ2-2, with TRBD2 identical over 7 bases. The V gene's germline CDR1 is KGHSH and CDR2 LQKENI. The CDR3 is 14 amino acids. V gave up 3 bases and J gave up 6 bases; unmatched junction bases: 4. In nucleotides, the CDR3 is TGTGCCAGCTCACCCAGGGAGGGTGCCGGGGAGCTGTTTTTT. Translation: CASSPREGAGELFF.

This chain joins TRBV13 and TRBJ1-3, with a weak D call TRBD1 (5 bases). With 5 bases removed from V and 3 bases from J, the gap between germline ends came to 14 bases. The CDR3 is 15 amino acids. The germline V gene has CDR1 PRHDT and CDR2 FYEKMQ (reference sequence). The CDR3 nucleotides are TGTGCCAGCAGCCCTCCGGACACATATGGAAACACCATATATTTT. It encodes CASSPPDTYGNTIYF.

Worth noting for this clone: The same CDR3 can be traced to other DNA sequences in this sample. This chain uses TRBV7-9 with TRBJ1-1; 8 nucleotides align to TRBD1. Unmatched junction bases numbered 4, after V lost 4 bases and J lost 0 bases. Germline V gene data show CDR1 as SEHNR and CDR2 as FQNEAQ (reference sequence). This CDR3 has 15 amino acids. In DNA, the CDR3 is TGTGCCAGCAGCTCTCGACAGGGGATGAACACTGAAGCTTTCTTT. This translates into CASSSRQGMNTEAFF. Filled out from reference TRBV7-9 and TRBJ1-1, the complete variable domain reads DTGVSQNPRHKITKRGQNVTFRCDPISEHNRLYWYRQTLGQGPEFLTYFQNEAQLEKSRLLSDRFSAERPKGSFSTLEIQRTEQGDSAMYLCASSSRQGMNTEAFFGQGTRLTVV.

The gene calls are TRBV19 and TRBJ2-1; 7 nucleotides line up with TRBD1. Unmatched junction bases numbered 3, after V lost 4 bases and J lost 0 bases. The CDR3 length is 15 residues. Looked up from germline, CDR1 is LNHDA and CDR2 is SQIVND (reference sequence). The DNA of the CDR3 is TGTGCCAGTAGTAGCCGGGACAGCTCCTACAATGAGCAGTTCTTC. It encodes CASSSRDSSYNEQFF.

The CDR3 is CSVSDRLAKNIQYF. CDR3 DNA: TGCAGCGTTTCCGACAGATTAGCCAAAAACATTCAGTACTTC. This rearrangement joins TRBV29-1 to TRBJ2-4, with a tentative D call TRBD1 (5 bases). This CDR3 has 14 residues. Germline CDR1 is SQVTM and CDR2 is ANQGSEA. V gave up 5 bases and J gave up 0 bases, with 11 bases separating them.

The V gene is TRBV14, the J gene TRBJ1-6; D perhaps matches TRBD1 (6 bases). The germline V and J ends were trimmed by 1 base and 11 bases, with 21 bases remaining between them. This CDR3 is 17 amino acids long. Germline loops: CDR1 SGHDN, CDR2 FVKESK. In DNA form, the CDR3 reads TGTGCCAGCAGCCAAGGAAGGCCACAGGGTGGCAAAGCACCCCTCCACTTT. This sequence encodes CASSQGRPQGGKAPLHF.

This rearrangement joins TRBV27 to TRBJ1-2; 7 bases line up with TRBD1. CDR3 length: 14 residues. The junction had 10 bases not matched to a gene; V was cut back by 6 bases and J by 6 bases. Per the germline V gene, CDR1 is MNHEY and CDR2 is SMNVEV (reference sequence). CDR3 amino acids: CASRTTGISHGYTF. The CDR3 DNA reads TGTGCCAGCAGGACGACAGGGATATCTCATGGCTACACCTTC.

The rearrangement links TRBV2 to TRBJ2-7; no clear D. Trimming left V 4 bases short and J 0 bases short, with 10 bases between. Germline V gives CDR1 SNHLY, CDR2 FYNNEI. The CDR3 has 14 amino acids. CDR3 residues: CASSGRLRSYEQYF. In nucleotides, the CDR3 is TGTGCCAGCAGTGGCAGACTTCGCTCCTACGAGCAGTACTTC.

The chain couples TRBV7-2 to TRBJ1-5; a weak D match, TRBD1 (6 bases). CDR3 length: 13 residues. Germline assignment: CDR1 SGHTA and CDR2 FQGNSA. V shed 5 bases and J shed 5 bases, with 10 bases lying between them. The CDR3 protein is CASSVQGDQPQHF. The CDR3 nucleotides are TGTGCCAGCAGCGTACAGGGAGATCAGCCCCAGCATTTT. Full variable domain (rest looked up from reference TRBV7-2 and TRBJ1-5): GAGVSQSPSNKVTEKGKDVELRCDPISGHTALYWYRQSLGQGLEFLIYFQGNSAPDKSGLPSDRFSAERTGGSVSTLTIQRTQQEDSAVYLCASSVQGDQPQHFGDGTRLSIL.

The chain joins TRBV6-1 to TRBJ2-1; D is perhaps TRBD2 (5 bases). Germline V CDR1 and CDR2: MNHNS, SASEGT. Trimming cost V 0 bases and J 4 bases, with 28 bases left between them. The CDR3 covers 21 residues. The CDR3 protein is CASSEAAPKEGRKIPYNEQFF. CDR3 bases: TGTGCCAGCAGTGAAGCAGCTCCCAAAGAGGGAAGAAAAATCCCATACAATGAGCAGTTCTTC.

J is TRBJ2-7 and V is TRBV2; D is possibly TRBD2 (6 bases). V was clipped by 2 bases and J by 2 bases, with 16 bases between them. The germline CDR1 and CDR2 sequences are SNHLY and FYNNEI. The CDR3 covers 16 residues. CDR3: CASSEMRGMGPYEQYF. The CDR3 region has the DNA TGTGCCAGCAGTGAAATGCGGGGAATGGGACCCTACGAGCAGTACTTC. The full variable domain, its missing parts supplied by reference TRBV2 and TRBJ2-7, is EPEVTQTPSHQVTQMGQEVILRCVPISNHLYFYWYRQILGQKVEFLVSFYNNEISEKSEIFDDQFSVERPDGSNFTLKIRSTKLEDSAMYFCASSEMRGMGPYEQYFGPGTRLTVT.

This rearrangement joins TRBV28 to TRBJ2-2; 7 bases fit TRBD1. The CDR3 extends over 15 amino acids. CDR1 MDHEN and CDR2 SYDVKM come from the germline V gene. After removal of 5 bases from V and 3 bases from J, the junction contained 6 bases not matched to a gene. CDR3 amino acids: CASSTDRRHTGELFF. The CDR3 DNA reads TGTGCCAGCAGTACGGACAGGAGACACACCGGGGAGCTGTTTTTT.

The rearrangement joins TRBV6-5 to TRBJ1-2, with TRBD1 identical over 9 bases. V lost 6 bases and J lost 9; bases outside the gene matches: 11. This CDR3 region has 14 residues. CDR1 is MNHEY, CDR2 SVGAGI, per germline. This chain's CDR3 is CASSYLWTGDSYTF. Here the CDR3 DNA reads TGTGCCAGCAGCTACCTTTGGACAGGGGACAGCTACACCTTC.

This chain uses TRBV7-9 with TRBJ1-6, with D uncertain. V dropped 4 bases and J dropped 9 bases, with 16 bases sitting between them. Germline CDR1 reads SEHNR; CDR2 reads FQNEAQ (reference sequence). The CDR3 is made up of 15 amino acids. CDR3 DNA: TGTGCCAGCAGCTCCCGAGAGGGAAGGTTTTCACCCCTCCACTTT. Translation gives CASSSREGRFSPLHF.

The rearrangement uses TRBV6-5 and TRBJ2-7, with 8 bases aligning to TRBD1. This CDR3 is built from 14 residues. J gave up 3 bases and V 0 bases, and 1 base lay outside the gene matches. Germline V gene sequence: CDR1 MNHEY, CDR2 SVGAGI. CDR3 sequence (DNA): TGTGCCAGCAGTTACTCAGGACAGGGCTACGAGCAGTACTTC. It yields the protein CASSYSGQGYEQYF.

The rearrangement uses TRBV12-3 or TRBV12-4 and TRBJ1-6; tentative D call: TRBD1 (6 bases). The CDR3 contains 13 residues. Trimming removed 8 bases at V and 4 bases at J, with 9 bases between. The CDR3 region has the DNA TGTGCCAGCTCCGGACAGTATAATTCACCCCTCCACTTT. It encodes CASSGQYNSPLHF.

The CDR3 protein is CASSSEGAANEKLFF. DNA for the CDR3: TGTGCCAGCAGCTCCGAGGGGGCGGCTAATGAAAAACTGTTTTTT. The genes are TRBV7-9 and TRBJ1-4; 7 bases agree with TRBD1. This CDR3 has 15 residues. The junction had 5 bases not matched to a gene; V was cut back by 4 bases and J by 3 bases. The V gene's germline CDR1 is SEHNR and CDR2 FQNEAQ (reference sequence).